The text below deals with one TCR beta chain. The antigen remains undetermined. V lost 4 bases to trimming and J lost 4 bases; unmatched junction nucleotides: 4. This CDR3 spans 15 amino acids. Germline assignment: CDR1 MNHEY and CDR2 SVGAGI. TCRdb re-derived calls from the 5' RACE reads in MiXCR, one entry per CDR3 protein. This repertoire shows roughly 480,000 distinct CDR3 sequences, 20% to 25% found once; its top ten account for approximately 2.9%. This sample was taken from a study of identical twins. Study-level findings and limits: Rather than following the same donors, the conclusions depended on cross-sectional statistical analysis. Beta out-of-frame sequences displayed a weaker excess of sharing between twins. Out-of-frame alpha sequences common to twins were enriched for low generation probability.

The data were also submitted as part of a second study, on T cells expressing NK-cell markers. This second study notes: Sequencing of TCR beta repertoires drew on sorted CD3+CD56+NKG2C+, CD3+CD56+NKG2C- and CD3+CD56-NKG2C+ T cells.

The sample comprised CD4+ T cells sorted from blood. This clonotype was sampled from a woman aged 18-29 years in good health. The chain employs TRBV6-5 and TRBJ2-1, with TRBD1 matching 10 bases. The CDR3 protein is CASSSDRGDYNEQFF. As DNA, the CDR3 is TGTGCCAGCAGTTCGGACAGGGGGGATTACAATGAGCAGTTCTTC.